Below are 26 T cell receptor beta chains sequenced from a single sample in a study of T cell changes during pregnancy in multiple sclerosis. TCRdb's copy holds only in-frame clones and misses some; the assay was immunoSEQ multiplex PCR. This table holds around 100,000 clones, around 93% found once. The starting material was peripheral blood, obtained before pregnancy. These receptors came from a female donor with multiple sclerosis, enrolled in a pregnancy study.

The chain uses TRBV19 and TRBJ2-1, with TRBD2 matching 7 bases. The CDR3 covers 18 residues. Germline CDR1 and CDR2: LNHDA and SQIVND (reference sequence). V was pared by 4 bases and J by 0 bases, with 12 bases of the junction left unmatched. In DNA form, the CDR3 reads TGTGCCAGTAGTACCTACAATCGGGGGAGGGGCTCCTACAATGAGCAGTTCTTC. It yields the protein CASSTYNRGRGSYNEQFF.

The chain has TRBV5-1 and TRBJ1-5; tentatively, D is TRBD1 (6 bases). Per the germline V gene, CDR1 is SGHRS and CDR2 is YFSETQ. Trimming took off 2 bases at V and 3 bases at J, with 15 bases between the two ends. This CDR3 region has 16 residues. The CDR3 reads CASSFNPGDSNQPQHF. The CDR3 nucleotides read TGCGCCAGCAGCTTTAACCCAGGGGATTCCAATCAGCCCCAGCATTTT.

The chain combines TRBV5-6 with TRBJ2-2, with 9 nucleotides matching TRBD2. J was trimmed by 0 bases and V by 0 bases; bases with no gene match: 6. The germline CDR1 and CDR2 sequences are SGHDT and YYEEEE. The CDR3 spans 18 residues. DNA for the CDR3: TGTGCCAGCAGCTTGGTGGCTAGCGGGATCGCGAACACCGGGGAGCTGTTTTTT. This translates into CASSLVASGIANTGELFF.

This chain joins TRBV7-7 and TRBJ2-1; D is uncertain. The CDR3 is 14 amino acids. The V and J ends lost 5 bases and 6 bases respectively, with 14 bases between them. Germline assignment: CDR1 SSHAT and CDR2 FNYEAQ (reference sequence). The CDR3 nucleotides are TGTGCCAGCAGCGAACGGTGGTACTCCAATGAGCAGTTCTTC. This gives the protein CASSERWYSNEQFF.

V usage is TRBV27 and J usage is TRBJ1-1; 7 bases map to TRBD1. The CDR3 length is 14 residues. The trim removed 2 bases at V and 3 bases at J, leaving 3 bases unmatched. Germline values: CDR1 MNHEY, CDR2 SMNVEV (reference sequence). In DNA, the CDR3 is TGTGCCAGCAGTTTAAGGGACAGATACACTGAAGCTTTCTTT. Encoded protein: CASSLRDRYTEAFF.

The rearrangement links TRBV11-2 to TRBJ1-3; tentatively, D is TRBD1 (5 bases). CDR1 SGHAT and CDR2 FQNNGV come from the germline V gene. CDR3 length equals 16 residues. Trimming removed 3 bases from V and 3 bases from J, with 15 bases in between. In nucleotides, the CDR3 is TGTGCCAGCAGCTTTCAGGGTGGAATTTTTGGAAACACCATATATTTT. Protein sequence: CASSFQGGIFGNTIYF.

The rearrangement joins TRBV7-6 to TRBJ1-1; D is uncertain. CDR3 length equals 15 residues. The V and J ends lost 2 bases and 0 bases respectively, with 10 bases between them. CDR1 is SGHVS, CDR2 FNYEAQ, per germline. The CDR3 region is CASSLKPGMNTEAFF. CDR3 DNA: TGTGCCAGCAGCTTAAAACCCGGGATGAACACTGAAGCTTTCTTT.

The chain links TRBV7-2 to TRBJ2-7; TRBD2 is a possible D gene (5 bases). The CDR3 extends over 14 amino acids. From germline, CDR1 is SGHTA and CDR2 FQGNSA. The V and J ends lost 5 bases and 2 bases respectively, with 13 bases between them. CDR3 nucleotides: TGTGCCAGCAGCATAAACGGACTCGCCTACGAGCAGTACTTC. This gives the protein CASSINGLAYEQYF.

The chain couples TRBV5-1 to TRBJ1-4, with D maybe TRBD1 (6 bases). Germline CDR1 is SGHRS and CDR2 is YFSETQ. The CDR3 totals 15 residues. V gave up 0 bases and J gave up 4 bases, with 10 bases separating them. CDR3 nucleotide sequence: TGCGCCAGCAGCTTGGCCGGACAGATTAATGAAAAACTGTTTTTT. It specifies CASSLAGQINEKLFF. The full variable domain, in which reference TRBV5-1 and TRBJ1-4 provide the parts outside the CDR3, is KAGVTQTPRYLIKTRGQQVTLSCSPISGHRSVSWYQQTPGQGLQFLFEYFSETQRNKGNFPGRFSGRQFSNSRSEMNVSTLELGDSALYLCASSLAGQINEKLFFGSGTQLSVL.

The V and J genes are TRBV15 and TRBJ2-1, with 7 bases identical to TRBD2. The CDR3 has 17 amino acids. In germline, CDR1 is LNHNV, CDR2 YYDKDF (reference sequence). V trimming: 1 base; J trimming: 0 bases; junction bases outside the gene matches: 6. In DNA, the CDR3 is TGTGCCACCAGCAGAGCCCTAGCGGCTCGCTCCTACAATGAGCAGTTCTTC. Translating gives CATSRALAARSYNEQFF.

J is TRBJ2-1 and V is TRBV5-4; 9 bases map to TRBD2. V lost 4 bases, J lost 7 bases, and 9 bases stayed unmatched. There are 15 residues in the CDR3. Germline V gene data show CDR1 as SGHNT and CDR2 as YYREEE (reference sequence). The CDR3 protein is CASSPRTSEVNEQFF. The DNA of the CDR3 is TGTGCCAGCAGCCCGCGGACTAGCGAAGTGAATGAGCAGTTCTTC.

This chain uses TRBV4-3 with TRBJ1-4; D might be TRBD1 (5 bases). This CDR3 contains 15 residues. V lost 3 bases and J lost 7, with 15 bases in between. Per germline, CDR1 LGHNA and CDR2 YSLEER. CDR3 loop: CASSQLTGTGEKLFF. In DNA, the CDR3 is TGCGCCAGCAGCCAGTTAACAGGAACGGGTGAAAAACTGTTTTTT.

This chain uses TRBV29-1 with TRBJ2-7; tentative D call: TRBD2 (5 bases). Trimming took off 4 bases at V and 2 bases at J, with 18 bases between the two ends. The CDR3 is 15 amino acids. CDR1 SQVTM and CDR2 ANQGSEA come from the germline V gene. The CDR3 sequence is CSVGPEAGRTYEQYF. The CDR3 DNA sequence: TGCAGCGTTGGCCCGGAGGCAGGTAGAACCTACGAGCAGTACTTC.

This chain uses TRBV7-3 with TRBJ1-2; 7 nucleotides line up with TRBD1. Germline loops: CDR1 SGHTA, CDR2 FQGTGA. Germline trimming cut 5 bases from V and 8 bases from J; bases unmatched to any gene: 8. This CDR3 spans 13 amino acids. CDR3 protein: CASSKTGVGGYTF. The CDR3 coding sequence is TGTGCCAGCAGCAAAACAGGGGTGGGGGGCTACACCTTC.

The chain is built from TRBV19 and TRBJ2-7; D possibly corresponds to TRBD1 (5 bases). The CDR3 is 14 amino acids. V gave up 5 bases and J gave up 0 bases, with 11 bases separating them. Germline V gene data show CDR1 as LNHDA and CDR2 as SQIVND (reference sequence). The CDR3 here is CASSSQGFSYEQYF. As DNA, the CDR3 is TGTGCCAGTAGTTCTCAGGGTTTCTCCTACGAGCAGTACTTC.

The V gene is TRBV19, the J gene TRBJ2-1, with 9 bases aligning to TRBD2. J lost 4 bases, V lost 6 bases, and 7 bases had no gene match. Germline CDR1 LNHDA, CDR2 SQIVND (reference sequence). The CDR3 has 15 amino acids. CDR3 bases: TGTGCCAGTAGCGGAAGACTAGCGGATTACAATGAGCAGTTCTTC. This codes for CASSGRLADYNEQFF.

The chain couples TRBV11-2 to TRBJ1-1, with D perhaps matching TRBD1 (6 bases). The CDR3 is made up of 17 amino acids. Germline V CDR1 and CDR2: SGHAT, FQNNGV. V was shortened by 1 base and J by 5 bases, with 20 bases between the two germline ends. CDR3 coding DNA: TGTGCCAGCAGCTTAGGGCGTCGAAGGACAGCGAGGACTGAAGCTTTCTTT. Translated, it gives CASSLGRRRTARTEAFF.

This sequence joins TRBV7-9 and TRBJ2-7, with 10 bases lining up with TRBD1. From germline, CDR1 is SEHNR and CDR2 FQNEAQ (reference sequence). This CDR3 has 14 residues. V shed 3 bases, J shed 6 bases, and the junction held 5 bases outside the gene matches. DNA of the CDR3: TGTGCCAGCAGCTTGACAGGGGGCCCGCCCGAGCAGTACTTC. Its protein product is CASSLTGGPPEQYF.

The chain has TRBV5-3 and TRBJ2-7; 10 bases fit TRBD1. TRBV5-3 is known as an ORF, though its function is uncertain. The CDR3 has 16 residues. Trimming took 8 bases from V and 2 from J; bases not matched to a gene: 13. The chain's CDR3 is CASEIIGQGGTYEQYF. The CDR3 DNA reads as TGTGCCAGTGAGATAATCGGACAGGGGGGGACCTACGAGCAGTACTTC.

V and J are TRBV9 and TRBJ1-2, with D possibly matching TRBD1 (6 bases). V was trimmed by 3 bases and J by 4 bases, leaving 16 bases between them. From germline, CDR1 is SGDLS and CDR2 YYNGEE. This CDR3 region has 15 residues. The CDR3 region has the DNA TGTGCCAGCAGCGGTGAAAGGGGGAGGGTCTATGGCTACACCTTC. Translated, it gives CASSGERGRVYGYTF.

The rearrangement links TRBV4-1 to TRBJ2-7, with TRBD1 identical over 8 bases. Trimming at V came to 4 bases and at J to 2 bases, leaving 7 bases not matched to a gene. This CDR3 is built from 15 residues. Germline-derived CDR1 and CDR2 are MGHRA and YSYEKL. In DNA, the CDR3 is TGCGCCAGCAGCCCCCTACTGACAGGGGCCTACGAGCAGTACTTC. This gives the protein CASSPLLTGAYEQYF.

The chain couples TRBV5-1 to TRBJ2-7; weak D call: TRBD2 (5 bases). V dropped 2 bases and J dropped 2 bases, with 14 bases sitting between them. The CDR3 length is 15 residues. Germline V gene data show CDR1 as SGHRS and CDR2 as YFSETQ. The DNA of the CDR3 is TGCGCCAGCAGCTTTAACGCGGGTAGGGCCTACGAGCAGTACTTC. This gives the protein CASSFNAGRAYEQYF.

The chain employs TRBV18 and TRBJ1-1, with TRBD1 as a possible D gene (6 bases). Germline V gives CDR1 KGHSH, CDR2 LQKENI. The CDR3 contains 15 residues. Deletions cut 2 bases from V and 0 bases from J, with 10 bases between. In nucleotides, the CDR3 is TGTGCCAGCTCACCATCCCCAGGGGTGAACACTGAAGCTTTCTTT. Encoded protein: CASSPSPGVNTEAFF.

The rearrangement links TRBV5-1 to TRBJ2-1, with 16 bases lining up with TRBD2. Germline loops: CDR1 SGHRS, CDR2 YFSETQ. Unmatched junction bases numbered 6, after V lost 0 bases and J lost 6 bases. CDR3 length equals 18 residues. The CDR3 DNA sequence: TGCGCCAGCAGCTTGGAGAGGGGACTAGCGGGAGGGAGCAATGAGCAGTTCTTC. It encodes CASSLERGLAGGSNEQFF.

This chain connects TRBV18 to TRBJ2-2, with D possibly matching TRBD2 (5 bases). Trimming left V 1 base short and J 5 bases short, with 11 bases between. Per germline, CDR1 KGHSH and CDR2 LQKENI. This CDR3 is built from 15 residues. This CDR3 reads CASSPRNGRTGELFF. The CDR3 DNA reads as TGTGCCAGCTCACCACGGAATGGGAGAACCGGGGAGCTGTTTTTT.

This sequence joins TRBV2 and TRBJ1-1; D is uncertain. The CDR3 loop spans 13 amino acids. Deletions cut 9 bases from V and 0 bases from J, with 11 bases between. CDR1 is SNHLY and CDR2 is FYNNEI in the germline V gene. The CDR3 is CASRGSMNTEAFF. The CDR3 DNA sequence: TGTGCCAGTCGAGGTTCAATGAACACTGAAGCTTTCTTT.